Below are 13 T cell receptor beta chains sequenced from a single sample in a study of human T cells and chemical hapten exposure. Noted time point: pre-sensitization, week 0. Treatment: therapeutic diphenylcyclopropenone sensitization with weekly scalp DPC. Each CDR3 protein gets one entry after TCRdb re-called the RACE reads with MiXCR. The top ten hold about 5.7% of the sample, which has 35,000 to 45,000 distinct CDR3 sequences, under 15% seen once. The input for sequencing was whole blood, taken in connection with sensitization to the hapten diphenylcyclopropenone (DPC). Source of these receptors: a woman aged 25 to 39 with alopecia areata. Some clones in this sample may be carry-over from other donors' samples.

This clonotype was detected only a few times. The chain employs TRBV29-1 and TRBJ2-6; D uncertain. The CDR3 covers 12 residues. The germline CDR1 and CDR2 sequences are SQVTM and ANQGSEA. Trimming cost V 6 bases and J 0 bases, with 3 bases left between them. The CDR3 region has the DNA TGCAGCGTCTACTCTGGGGCCAACGTCCTGACTTTC. Amino acid sequence: CSVYSGANVLTF.

This clonotype was seen at least ten times. This rearrangement joins TRBV6-1 to TRBJ1-1, with a weak D call TRBD1 (5 bases). The CDR3 is 17 amino acids. Deletions cut 6 bases from V and 6 bases from J, with 26 bases between. Germline CDR1 reads MNHNS; CDR2 reads SASEGT. The CDR3 nucleotides read TGTGCCAGCAGGGGACGATCGTTGGCAAACCCTCTGGCTGAAGCTTTCTTT. Encoded protein: CASRGRSLANPLAEAFF.

The chain joins TRBV2 to TRBJ1-2; TRBD1 might be the D (5 bases). V shed 3 bases and J shed 4 bases, with 12 bases lying between them. Germline values: CDR1 SNHLY, CDR2 FYNNEI. The CDR3 consists of 14 residues. CDR3 amino acids: CASSERGFSYGYTF. CDR3 sequence (DNA): TGTGCCAGCAGTGAGAGGGGTTTCAGCTATGGCTACACCTTC.

With regard to this clonotype: A junction end diverges from the germline sequence, so it may reflect a read error. The chain links TRBV7-2 to TRBJ1-5; D unclear. The germline gives CDR1 SGHTA, CDR2 FQGNSA. The length of the CDR3 is 14 residues. The DNA for the CDR3 is TGTGTCAGCGCCCCCGGGATTCATTATCAGCCCCAGCATTTT. Its protein product is CVSAPGIHYQPQHF.

This clonotype showed up many times. CDR3 in DNA: TGTGCCAGCAGCTTACCGGACACCTACAATGAGCAGTTCTTC. It yields the protein CASSLPDTYNEQFF. V and J are TRBV11-2 and TRBJ2-1; D may be TRBD1 (5 bases). CDR3 length: 14 amino acids. CDR1 SGHAT and CDR2 FQNNGV come from the germline V gene. V lost 2 bases and J lost 2, with 7 bases in between.

This clonotype came up many times. The chain joins TRBV3-1 to TRBJ1-3, with unresolved D. The CDR3 sequence is 13 residues long. Germline-derived CDR1 and CDR2 are LGHDT and YNNKEL (reference sequence). V was pared by 4 bases and J by 7 bases, with 11 bases between. The CDR3 DNA is TGTGCCAGCAGCCGCCAGGAGCGGAACACCATATATTTT. The encoded protein is CASSRQERNTIYF.

At least ten counts were recorded for this clonotype. The chain combines TRBV28 with TRBJ2-1; 9 bases agree with TRBD2. This CDR3 has 18 amino acids. Germline V CDR1 and CDR2: MDHEN, SYDVKM. V shed 4 bases, J shed 4 bases, and the junction held 14 bases outside the gene matches. The CDR3 region is CASSSLQTTSGRYNEQFF. The CDR3 region has the DNA TGTGCCAGCAGTTCCCTGCAGACTACGAGCGGGAGGTACAATGAGCAGTTCTTC.

This clonotype was picked up a small number of times. Here the CDR3 reads CASSQVPGTANTGELFF. The CDR3 nucleotides read TGTGCCAGCAGCCAGGTCCCCGGGACAGCGAACACCGGGGAGCTGTTTTTT. The chain recombines TRBV3-1 with TRBJ2-2; 7 positions match TRBD1. The CDR3 has 17 residues. V trimming: 3 bases; J trimming: 0 bases; junction bases outside the gene matches: 7. From germline, CDR1 is LGHDT and CDR2 YNNKEL (reference sequence).

The table lists this clonotype with a few counts. This rearrangement joins TRBV29-1 to TRBJ2-3, with D uncertain. The CDR3 loop spans 13 amino acids. The germline gives CDR1 SQVTM, CDR2 ANQGSEA. With 5 bases removed from V and 0 bases from J, the gap between germline ends came to 9 bases. The CDR3 sequence: CSVWEGSTDTQYF. For the CDR3, the DNA is TGCAGCGTTTGGGAAGGGAGCACAGATACGCAGTATTTT.

This clonotype was detected many times. This chain joins TRBV20-1 and TRBJ1-3; D is possibly TRBD1 (5 bases). The V end was cut by 3 bases, the J end by 4 bases, with 16 bases between. Germline assignment: CDR1 DFQATT and CDR2 SNEGSKA (reference sequence). CDR3 length equals 15 residues. The CDR3 sequence: CSARGRTGTGNTIYF. The CDR3, as DNA: TGCAGTGCTAGGGGGCGGACGGGAACAGGAAACACCATATATTTT.

This clonotype was seen repeatedly, ten times or more. The chain joins TRBV2 to TRBJ2-7; D may be TRBD1 (5 bases). Germline V gene sequence: CDR1 SNHLY, CDR2 FYNNEI. This CDR3 contains 12 residues. V dropped 5 bases and J dropped 4 bases, with 9 bases sitting between them. The CDR3 spells CASSTQGYEQYF. CDR3 DNA: TGTGCCAGCAGTACCCAGGGTTACGAGCAGTACTTC.

There are many counts of this clonotype. The V gene is TRBV2, the J gene TRBJ2-1, with a weak D call TRBD1 (7 bases). CDR1 is SNHLY, CDR2 FYNNEI, per germline. With 10 bases removed from V and 12 bases from J, the gap between germline ends came to 13 bases. CDR3 size: 10 residues. CDR3 residues: CAKQGGTQFF. In DNA, the CDR3 is TGTGCCAAGCAGGGGGGAACGCAGTTCTTC.

This clonotype was seen many times. The chain employs TRBV30 and TRBJ1-1, with 10 bases aligning to TRBD1. Trimming removed 3 bases from V and 3 bases from J; junction bases left unmatched: 4. CDR3 length equals 14 residues. Germline V gene lookup returns CDR1 GTSNPN and CDR2 SVGIG (reference sequence). The CDR3 DNA sequence: TGTGCCTGGAGACGGGGGACAGGGGACACTGAAGCTTTCTTT. It is translated as CAWRRGTGDTEAFF. The complete variable domain, with remaining parts taken from reference TRBV30 and TRBJ1-1, reads SQTIHQWPATLVQPVGSPLSLECTVEGTSNPNLYWYRQAAGRGLQLLFYSVGIGQISSEVPQNLSASRPQDRQFILSSKKLLLSDSGFYLCAWRRGTGDTEAFFGQGTRLTVV.